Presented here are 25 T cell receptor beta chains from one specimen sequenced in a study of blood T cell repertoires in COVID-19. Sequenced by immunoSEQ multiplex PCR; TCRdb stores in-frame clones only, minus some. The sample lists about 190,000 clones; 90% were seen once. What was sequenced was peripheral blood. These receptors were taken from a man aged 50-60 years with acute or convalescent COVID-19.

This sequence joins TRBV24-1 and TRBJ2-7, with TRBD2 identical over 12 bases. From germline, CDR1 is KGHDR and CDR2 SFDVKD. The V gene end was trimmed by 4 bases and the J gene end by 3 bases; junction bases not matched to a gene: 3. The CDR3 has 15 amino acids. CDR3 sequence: CATSEGLAGYYEQYF. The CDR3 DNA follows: TGTGCCACCAGTGAGGGACTAGCGGGCTACTACGAGCAGTACTTC.

CDR3 in DNA: TGTGCCAGCAGGAGAAGTTTCGCGAACACCGGGGAGCTGTTTTTT. Protein sequence: CASRRSFANTGELFF. The chain employs TRBV7-9 and TRBJ2-2, with D uncertain. Germline CDR1 reads SEHNR; CDR2 reads FQNEAQ (reference sequence). CDR3 size: 15 residues. Trimming removed 6 bases from V and 0 bases from J, with 11 bases in between.

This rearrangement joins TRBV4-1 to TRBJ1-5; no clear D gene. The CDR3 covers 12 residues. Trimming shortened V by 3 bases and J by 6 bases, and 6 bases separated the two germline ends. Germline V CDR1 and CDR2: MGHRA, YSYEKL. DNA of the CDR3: TGCGCCAGCAGCCAGGGGAGTCAGCCCCAGCATTTT. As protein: CASSQGSQPQHF.

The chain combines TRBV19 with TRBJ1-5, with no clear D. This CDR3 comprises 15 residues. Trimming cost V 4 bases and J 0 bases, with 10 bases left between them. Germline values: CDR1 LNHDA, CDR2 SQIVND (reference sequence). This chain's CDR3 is CASSRLYDSNQPQHF. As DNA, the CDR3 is TGTGCCAGTAGTAGACTTTACGATAGCAATCAGCCCCAGCATTTT.

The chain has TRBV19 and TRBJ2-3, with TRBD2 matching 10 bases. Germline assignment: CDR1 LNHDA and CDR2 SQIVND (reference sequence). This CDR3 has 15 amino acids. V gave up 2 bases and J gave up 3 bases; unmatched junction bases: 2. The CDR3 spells CASSILAGATDTQYF. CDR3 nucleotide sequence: TGTGCCAGTAGTATACTAGCGGGGGCAACAGATACGCAGTATTTT.

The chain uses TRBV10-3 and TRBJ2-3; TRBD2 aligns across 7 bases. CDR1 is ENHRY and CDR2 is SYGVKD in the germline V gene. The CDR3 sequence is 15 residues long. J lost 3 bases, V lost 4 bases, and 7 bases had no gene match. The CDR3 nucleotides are TGTGCCATCAGTGGTAGGGCTAGCGGTACAGATACGCAGTATTTT. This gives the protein CAISGRASGTDTQYF.

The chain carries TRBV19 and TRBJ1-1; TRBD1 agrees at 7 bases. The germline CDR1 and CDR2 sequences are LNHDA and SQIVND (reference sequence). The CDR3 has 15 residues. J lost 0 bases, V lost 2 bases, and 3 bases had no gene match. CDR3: CASSISTGVNTEAFF. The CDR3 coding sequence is TGTGCCAGTAGTATATCCACAGGGGTGAACACTGAAGCTTTCTTT.

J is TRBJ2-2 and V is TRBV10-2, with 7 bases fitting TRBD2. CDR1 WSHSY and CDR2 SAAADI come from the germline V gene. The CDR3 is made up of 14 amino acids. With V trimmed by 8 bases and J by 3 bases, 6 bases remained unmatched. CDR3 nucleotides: TGCGCCAGCCGGAGGGAGGGAGACACCGGGGAGCTGTTTTTT. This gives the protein CASRREGDTGELFF.

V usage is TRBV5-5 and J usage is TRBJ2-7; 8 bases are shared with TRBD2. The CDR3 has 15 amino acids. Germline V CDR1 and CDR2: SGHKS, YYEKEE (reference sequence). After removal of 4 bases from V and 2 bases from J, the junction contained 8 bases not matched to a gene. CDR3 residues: CASSPLPAGAYEQYV. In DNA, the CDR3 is TGTGCCAGCAGCCCCCTTCCAGCGGGGGCCTACGAGCAGTACGTC.

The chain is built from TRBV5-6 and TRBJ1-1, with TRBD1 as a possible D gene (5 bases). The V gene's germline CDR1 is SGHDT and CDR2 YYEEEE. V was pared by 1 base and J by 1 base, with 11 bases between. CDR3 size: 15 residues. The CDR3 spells CASSLLDTRNTEAFF. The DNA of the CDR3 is TGTGCCAGCAGCTTGCTGGACACTCGGAACACTGAAGCTTTCTTT.

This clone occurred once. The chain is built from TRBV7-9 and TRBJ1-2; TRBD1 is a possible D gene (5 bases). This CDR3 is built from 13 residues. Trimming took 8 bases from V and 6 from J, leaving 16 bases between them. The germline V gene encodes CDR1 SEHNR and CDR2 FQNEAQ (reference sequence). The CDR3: CASGGWVLDGYTF. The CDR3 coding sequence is TGTGCCAGCGGGGGGTGGGTTTTGGATGGCTACACCTTC.

Here the CDR3 reads CASSPRLYNEQFF. DNA of the CDR3: TGTGCCAGCAGTCCCCGACTCTACAATGAGCAGTTCTTC. The chain couples TRBV2 to TRBJ2-1; D is unclear. The germline V and J ends were trimmed by 5 bases and 3 bases, with 8 bases remaining between them. The length of the CDR3 is 13 residues. Germline V gene data show CDR1 as SNHLY and CDR2 as FYNNEI. Using reference TRBV2 and TRBJ2-1 for the parts outside the CDR3, the full variable domain is EPEVTQTPSHQVTQMGQEVILRCVPISNHLYFYWYRQILGQKVEFLVSFYNNEISEKSEIFDDQFSVERPDGSNFTLKIRSTKLEDSAMYFCASSPRLYNEQFFGPGTRLTVL.

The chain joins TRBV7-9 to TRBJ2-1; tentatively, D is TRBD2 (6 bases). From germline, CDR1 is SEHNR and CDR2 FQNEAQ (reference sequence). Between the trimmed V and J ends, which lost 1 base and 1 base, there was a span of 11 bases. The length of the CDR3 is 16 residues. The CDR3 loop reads CASSLEVAESYNEQFF. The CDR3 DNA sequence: TGTGCCAGCAGCTTAGAGGTAGCGGAGTCCTACAATGAGCAGTTCTTC.

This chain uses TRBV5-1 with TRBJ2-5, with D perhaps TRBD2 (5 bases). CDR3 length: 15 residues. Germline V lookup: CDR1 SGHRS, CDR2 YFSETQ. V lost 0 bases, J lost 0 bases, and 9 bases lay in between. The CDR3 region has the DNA TGCGCCAGCAGCTTGGTGGCGGGTCACCAAGAGACCCAGTACTTC. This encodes CASSLVAGHQETQYF.

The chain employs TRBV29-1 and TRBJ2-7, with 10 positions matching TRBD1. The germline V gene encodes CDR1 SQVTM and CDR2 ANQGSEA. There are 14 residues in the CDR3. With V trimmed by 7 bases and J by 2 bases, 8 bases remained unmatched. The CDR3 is CSGGGQGPPYEQYF. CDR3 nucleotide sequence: TGCAGCGGAGGGGGACAGGGGCCCCCCTACGAGCAGTACTTC.

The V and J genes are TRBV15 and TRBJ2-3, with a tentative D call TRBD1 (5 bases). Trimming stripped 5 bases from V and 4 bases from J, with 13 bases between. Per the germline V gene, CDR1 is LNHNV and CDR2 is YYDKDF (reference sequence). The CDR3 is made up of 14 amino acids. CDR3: CATSPEQGADTQYF. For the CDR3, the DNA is TGTGCCACCAGCCCTGAACAAGGGGCAGATACGCAGTATTTT. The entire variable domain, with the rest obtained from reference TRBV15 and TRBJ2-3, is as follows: DAMVIQNPRYQVTQFGKPVTLSCSQTLNHNVMYWYQQKSSQAPKLLFHYYDKDFNNEADTPDNFQSRRPNTSFCFLDIRSPGLGDTAMYLCATSPEQGADTQYFGPGTRLTVL.

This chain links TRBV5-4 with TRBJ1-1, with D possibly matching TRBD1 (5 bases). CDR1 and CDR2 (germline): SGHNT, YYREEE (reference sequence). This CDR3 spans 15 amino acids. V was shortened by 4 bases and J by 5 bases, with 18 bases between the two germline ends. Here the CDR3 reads CASSPRVGGGTEAFF. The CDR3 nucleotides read TGTGCCAGCAGCCCCAGGGTAGGTGGCGGAACTGAAGCTTTCTTT.

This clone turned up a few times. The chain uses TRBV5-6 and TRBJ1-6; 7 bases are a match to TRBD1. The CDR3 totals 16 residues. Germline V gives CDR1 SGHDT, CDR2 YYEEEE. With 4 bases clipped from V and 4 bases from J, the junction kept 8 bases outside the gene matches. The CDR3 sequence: CASSTSPGQYNSPLHF. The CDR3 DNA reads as TGTGCCAGCAGCACCTCACCGGGACAGTATAATTCACCCCTCCACTTT.

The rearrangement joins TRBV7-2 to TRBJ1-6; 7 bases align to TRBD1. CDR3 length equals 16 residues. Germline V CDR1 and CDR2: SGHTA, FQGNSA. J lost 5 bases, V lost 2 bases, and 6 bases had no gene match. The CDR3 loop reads CASSLHRGPNNSPLHF. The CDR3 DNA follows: TGTGCCAGCAGCTTACACAGGGGACCCAATAATTCACCCCTCCACTTT.

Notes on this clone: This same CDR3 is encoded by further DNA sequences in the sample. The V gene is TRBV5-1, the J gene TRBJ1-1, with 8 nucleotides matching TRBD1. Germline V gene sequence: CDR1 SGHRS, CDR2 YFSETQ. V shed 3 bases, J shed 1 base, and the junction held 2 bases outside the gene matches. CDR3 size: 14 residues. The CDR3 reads CASSSGTGNTEAFF. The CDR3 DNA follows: TGCGCCAGCAGCTCCGGGACAGGGAACACTGAAGCTTTCTTT.

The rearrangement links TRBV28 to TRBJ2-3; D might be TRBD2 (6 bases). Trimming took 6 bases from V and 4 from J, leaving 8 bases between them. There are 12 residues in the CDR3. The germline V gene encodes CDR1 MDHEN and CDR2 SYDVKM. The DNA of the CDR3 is TGTGCCAGCAGCCGACTAGCAGATACGCAGTATTTT. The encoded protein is CASSRLADTQYF.

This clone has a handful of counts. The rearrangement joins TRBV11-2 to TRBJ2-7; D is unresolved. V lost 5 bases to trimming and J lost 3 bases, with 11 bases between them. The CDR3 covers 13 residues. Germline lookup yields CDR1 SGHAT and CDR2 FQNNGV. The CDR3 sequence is CASSPDPGYEQYF. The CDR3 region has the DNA TGTGCCAGCAGCCCCGATCCGGGCTACGAGCAGTACTTC.

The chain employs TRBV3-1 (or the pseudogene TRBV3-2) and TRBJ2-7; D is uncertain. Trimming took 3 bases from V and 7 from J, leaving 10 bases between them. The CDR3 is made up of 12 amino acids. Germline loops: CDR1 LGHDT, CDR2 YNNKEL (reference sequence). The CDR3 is CASSQAHSEQYF. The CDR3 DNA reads TGTGCCAGCAGCCAGGCCCATTCGGAGCAGTACTTC.

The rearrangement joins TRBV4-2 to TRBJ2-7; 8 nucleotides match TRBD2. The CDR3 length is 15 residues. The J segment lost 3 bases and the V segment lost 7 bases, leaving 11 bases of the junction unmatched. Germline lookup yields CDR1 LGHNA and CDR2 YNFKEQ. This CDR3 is CASTLDSGSLYEQYF. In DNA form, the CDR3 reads TGTGCCAGCACCCTCGACAGCGGGAGTCTCTACGAGCAGTACTTC.

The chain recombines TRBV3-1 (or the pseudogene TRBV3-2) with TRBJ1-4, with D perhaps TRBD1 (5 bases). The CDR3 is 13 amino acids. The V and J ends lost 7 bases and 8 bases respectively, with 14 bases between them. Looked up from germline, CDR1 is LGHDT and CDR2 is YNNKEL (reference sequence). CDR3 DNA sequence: TGTGCCAGCAATCAAAGGGGAGGAGAAAAACTGTTTTTT. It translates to CASNQRGGEKLFF.